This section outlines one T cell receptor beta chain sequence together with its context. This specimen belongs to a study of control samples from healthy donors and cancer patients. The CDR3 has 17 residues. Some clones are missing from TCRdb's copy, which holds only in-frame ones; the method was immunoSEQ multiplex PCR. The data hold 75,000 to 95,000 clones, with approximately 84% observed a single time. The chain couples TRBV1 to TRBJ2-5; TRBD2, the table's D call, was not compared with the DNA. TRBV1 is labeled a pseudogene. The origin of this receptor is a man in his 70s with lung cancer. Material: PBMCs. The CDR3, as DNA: TGCACCAGCAGCCAAGATGGAAGCGGGGGGGGTCAAGAGACCCAGTACTTC. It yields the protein CTSSQDGSGGGQETQYF.